The rows below give T cell receptor beta chains drawn from one sample of a study of blood T cell repertoires in COVID-19. Data came from immunoSEQ multiplex PCR; TCRdb stores just in-frame clones and leaves some out. This table has tens of thousands of clones, more than 75% appearing once. Input material: peripheral blood. These receptors all come from a man between 50 and 59 years old with active COVID-19. Both conserved end residues are trimmed from each CDR3.

V gene | CDR3 protein
TRBV7-8 | ASSSVGTSKETQY
TRBV6-5 | ASRAGGEQY
TRBV4-3 | ASSQAEGLAGENEQF
TRBV20-1 | SAGGRGAF
TRBV5-1 | ASSRTSGSPGELF
TRBV4-2 | ASSQDPGGNSPLH
TRBV24-1 | ATSPAQGPTEAF
TRBV6-5 | AASDRGGTDTQY
TRBV12-5 | ASGLGGTGELF
TRBV27 | ASSLNQRASGRTDTQY
TRBV7-8 | ASSSAVLAQETQY